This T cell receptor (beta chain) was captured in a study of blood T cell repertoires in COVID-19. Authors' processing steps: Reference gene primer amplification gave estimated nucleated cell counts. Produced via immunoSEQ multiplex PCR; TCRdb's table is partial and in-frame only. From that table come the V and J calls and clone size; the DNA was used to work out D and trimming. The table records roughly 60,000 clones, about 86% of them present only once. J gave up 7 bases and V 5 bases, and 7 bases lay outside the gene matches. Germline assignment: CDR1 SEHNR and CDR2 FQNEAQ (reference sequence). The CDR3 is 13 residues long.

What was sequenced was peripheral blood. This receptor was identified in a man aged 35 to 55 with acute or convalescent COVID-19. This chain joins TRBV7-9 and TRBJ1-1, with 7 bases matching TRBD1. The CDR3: CASSPQTGIEAFF. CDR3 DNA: TGTGCCAGCAGCCCCCAGACAGGGATTGAAGCTTTCTTT.